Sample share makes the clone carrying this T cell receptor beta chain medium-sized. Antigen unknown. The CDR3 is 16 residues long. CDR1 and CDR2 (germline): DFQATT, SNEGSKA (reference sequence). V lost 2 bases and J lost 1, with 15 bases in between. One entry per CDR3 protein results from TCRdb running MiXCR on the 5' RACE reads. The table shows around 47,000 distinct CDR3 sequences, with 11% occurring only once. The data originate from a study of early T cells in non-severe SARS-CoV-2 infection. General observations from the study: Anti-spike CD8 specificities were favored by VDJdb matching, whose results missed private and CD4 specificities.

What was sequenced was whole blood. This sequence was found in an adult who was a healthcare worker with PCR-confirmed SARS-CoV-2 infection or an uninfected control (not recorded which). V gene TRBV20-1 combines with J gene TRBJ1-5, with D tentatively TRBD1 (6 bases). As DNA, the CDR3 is TGCAGTGCTAGAAACTATGACAGGCGAAGCAATCAGCCCCAGCATTTT. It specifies CSARNYDRRSNQPQHF.